The 25 T cell receptor beta chains below were found in one sample sequenced in a study of T cells in Graves' hyperthyroidism and ophthalmopathy. Regions amplified from RNA transcripts were the TCR beta CDR3 regions. RT-PCR in the first round (using the HTBI primer set) targeted the TCR CDR3. A single record per CDR3 protein comes from TCRdb applying MiXCR to the multiplex PCR reads. The data hold 93,000 or so distinct CDR3 sequences, with roughly 44% observed a single time. The material sequenced was blood. All receptors come from a middle-aged man with Graves' hyperthyroidism.

The rearrangement links TRBV20-1 to TRBJ2-5; TRBD2 matches at 7 bases. The CDR3 is made up of 14 amino acids. After removal of 3 bases from V and 4 bases from J, the junction contained 8 bases not matched to a gene. The germline V gene encodes CDR1 DFQATT and CDR2 SNEGSKA (reference sequence). This CDR3 is CSARGVSGRETQYF. Written as DNA, the CDR3 is TGCAGTGCTAGGGGGGTTAGCGGGCGAGAGACCCAGTACTTC.

The V call is TRBV19, the J call TRBJ1-2; D not resolved. The germline V and J ends were trimmed by 9 bases and 2 bases, with 13 bases remaining between them. The CDR3 has 13 residues. Germline V CDR1 and CDR2: LNHDA, SQIVND (reference sequence). DNA for the CDR3: TGTGCCAGCTCACCGGCGGGGAACTATGGCTACACCTTC. Translation: CASSPAGNYGYTF.

Concerning this clonotype itself: The germline gene is not matched at one end of the junction; a read error may be the cause. CDR3 DNA: TGTGCCGGCAGTTACAGGGATCTGGGCACGGAAGCTTTCTTT. This gives the protein CAGSYRDLGTEAFF. This sequence joins TRBV2 and TRBJ1-1, with a possible D match to TRBD1 (6 bases). In germline, CDR1 is SNHLY, CDR2 FYNNEI. There are 14 residues in the CDR3.

The chain employs TRBV25-1 and TRBJ1-6; 10 positions agree with TRBD1. The length of the CDR3 is 16 residues. The V and J ends lost 8 bases and 9 bases, in that order; junction bases with no gene match: 13. The germline V gene encodes CDR1 MGHDK and CDR2 SYGVNS. The CDR3 nucleotides read TGTGCCAGCGCGACAGGGGGCGCGTCCAAGTTTTCACCCCTCCACTTT. Translated: CASATGGASKFSPLHF.

Many counts were recorded for this clonotype. The chain recombines TRBV29-1 with TRBJ1-4; weak D call: TRBD1 (6 bases). Germline CDR1 and CDR2: SQVTM and ANQGSEA. CDR3 length: 13 amino acids. Trimming shortened V by 7 bases and J by 4 bases, and 13 bases separated the two germline ends. CDR3 in DNA: TGCAGCGGCCGGGACACTGTTAATGAAAAACTGTTTTTT. Translation gives CSGRDTVNEKLFF.

This clonotype was seen many times. The rearrangement uses TRBV19 and TRBJ2-2; 7 bases fit TRBD1. CDR1 and CDR2 (germline): LNHDA, SQIVND (reference sequence). Unmatched junction bases numbered 3, after V lost 3 bases and J lost 5 bases. CDR3 length equals 14 residues. The chain's CDR3 is CASSMRGRTGELFF. Written as DNA, the CDR3 is TGTGCCAGTAGTATGAGGGGGCGAACCGGGGAGCTGTTTTTT. Full variable domain (missing parts from reference TRBV19 and TRBJ2-2): DGGITQSPKYLFRKEGQNVTLSCEQNLNHDAMYWYRQDPGQGLRLIYYSQIVNDFQKGDIAEGYSVSREKKESFPLTVTSAQKNPTAFYLCASSMRGRTGELFFGEGSRLTVL.

J is TRBJ1-2 and V is TRBV2; D is uncertain. CDR1 is SNHLY and CDR2 is FYNNEI in the germline V gene. CDR3 length: 14 residues. The ends were cut back, 6 bases at V and 5 bases at J, with 16 bases in the middle. The CDR3 DNA reads as TGTGCCAGCAGACCGCGGGCAGAAGTATATGGCTACACCTTC. This encodes CASRPRAEVYGYTF.

This clonotype showed up many times. The chain combines TRBV12-3 or TRBV12-4 with TRBJ1-1, with D perhaps TRBD1 (5 bases). Trimming shortened V by 3 bases and J by 5 bases, and 10 bases separated the two germline ends. There are 13 residues in the CDR3. The CDR3 loop is CASSLVQVTEAFF. CDR3 DNA sequence: TGTGCCAGCAGTTTGGTACAGGTTACTGAAGCTTTCTTT.

There are many counts of this clonotype. The rearrangement joins TRBV9 to TRBJ1-1, with D maybe TRBD1 (5 bases). The ends were cut back, 4 bases at V and 0 bases at J, with 22 bases in the middle. CDR3 size: 18 residues. Germline values: CDR1 SGDLS, CDR2 YYNGEE. CDR3 residues: CASSLSPGQGPLNTEAFF. The CDR3 region has the DNA TGTGCCAGCAGCCTCTCCCCCGGACAAGGCCCTCTGAACACTGAAGCTTTCTTT.

Of note for this clonotype: Germline and junction disagree at one end, which may indicate a read error. J is TRBJ1-1 and V is TRBV12-3 or TRBV12-4; D ambiguous. The CDR3 sequence is 8 residues long. As DNA, the CDR3 is TGTGCCAGCAGTTTAGGCTTTTGG. This sequence encodes CASSLGFW.

There are many counts of this clonotype. The chain joins TRBV5-1 to TRBJ2-5; tentative D call: TRBD2 (6 bases). The CDR3 length is 16 residues. Germline values: CDR1 SGHRS, CDR2 YFSETQ. V was trimmed by 6 bases and J by 5 bases, leaving 23 bases between them. CDR3 nucleotide sequence: TGCGCCAGCATGGACGAGGGGACTGAGGCCTGGGAGACCCAGTACTTC. This encodes CASMDEGTEAWETQYF.

In this sample, this clonotype turned up many times. The V and J genes are TRBV10-2 and TRBJ2-3; D may match TRBD1 or TRBD2 (5 bases each). The ends were cut back, 10 bases at V and 1 base at J, with 12 bases in the middle. The length of the CDR3 is 13 residues. Looked up from germline, CDR1 is WSHSY and CDR2 is SAAADI. This chain's CDR3 is CATEGPGTDTQYF. Written as DNA, the CDR3 is TGCGCCACCGAGGGGCCCGGCACAGATACGCAGTATTTT.

The rearrangement uses TRBV10-3 and TRBJ2-7; possible D gene TRBD2, 6 bases. The CDR3 length is 13 residues. Germline V lookup: CDR1 ENHRY, CDR2 SYGVKD. Trimming shortened V by 4 bases and J by 0 bases, and 7 bases separated the two germline ends. The chain's CDR3 is CAISGSGSYEQYF. The CDR3 DNA reads TGTGCCATCAGTGGTAGCGGCTCCTACGAGCAGTACTTC.

This clonotype was detected many times. The J gene is TRBJ2-5, the V gene TRBV7-9, with 7 bases fitting TRBD2. This CDR3 is 15 amino acids long. Trimming removed 5 bases from V and 2 bases from J; junction bases left unmatched: 8. Germline loops: CDR1 SEHNR, CDR2 FQNEAQ (reference sequence). The CDR3 region is CASSQWEGRQETQYF. CDR3 nucleotides: TGTGCCAGCAGCCAATGGGAGGGTAGACAAGAGACCCAGTACTTC. The full variable domain, its missing parts supplied by reference TRBV7-9 and TRBJ2-5, is DTGVSQNPRHKITKRGQNVTFRCDPISEHNRLYWYRQTLGQGPEFLTYFQNEAQLEKSRLLSDRFSAERPKGSFSTLEIQRTEQGDSAMYLCASSQWEGRQETQYFGPGTRLLVL.

This clonotype was picked up many times. Compared with germline, one end of the junction differs, possibly owing to a read error. J is TRBJ2-1 and V is TRBV5-1; 7 bases agree with TRBD1. In germline, CDR1 is SGHRS, CDR2 YFSETQ. The CDR3 sequence is 15 residues long. CDR3 coding DNA: TGCGCCAGCAGCTTGTCCCCGGACAGGAGAAATGAGCAGCTCTTC. Translation: CASSLSPDRRNEQLF. The full variable domain, rest sourced from reference TRBV5-1 and TRBJ2-1, is KAGVTQTPRYLIKTRGQQVTLSCSPISGHRSVSWYQQTPGQGLQFLFEYFSETQRNKGNFPGRFSGRQFSNSRSEMNVSTLELGDSALYLCASSLSPDRRNEQLFGPGTRLTVL.

This clonotype was counted many times. V is TRBV9 and J is TRBJ2-3, with 12 positions matching TRBD2. Per the germline V gene, CDR1 is SGDLS and CDR2 is YYNGEE. The CDR3 runs to 17 residues. V shed 0 bases and J 4 bases; nucleotides not matched to a gene: 6. Here the CDR3 reads CASSVGPSGRAADTQYF. Written as DNA, the CDR3 is TGTGCCAGCAGCGTAGGTCCTAGCGGGAGGGCTGCAGATACGCAGTATTTT.

A remark on this clonotype: With a much larger clone just one base away, this may be a read error. The V gene is TRBV5-4, the J gene TRBJ2-3, with 14 bases matching TRBD2. V shed 4 bases and J 5 bases; nucleotides not matched to a gene: 12. Germline CDR1 SGHNT, CDR2 YYREEE (reference sequence). The CDR3 covers 18 residues. This chain's CDR3 is CASSPGTSGSKGVDTQYF. DNA of the CDR3: TGTGCCAGCAGCCCCGGGACTAGCGGGAGTAAAGGGGTAGATACGCAGTATTTT.

The V gene is TRBV10-3, the J gene TRBJ1-1; TRBD1 agrees at 8 bases. V trimming: 5 bases; J trimming: 5 bases; junction bases outside the gene matches: 4. Germline values: CDR1 ENHRY, CDR2 SYGVKD. This CDR3 spans 13 amino acids. CDR3 amino acids: CAISTTGGTEAFF. CDR3 in DNA: TGTGCCATCAGTACCACAGGGGGAACTGAAGCTTTCTTT.

This clonotype was observed many times. The rearrangement links TRBV11-2 to TRBJ2-5; D is ambiguous. The V gene lost 0 bases and the J gene lost 3 bases, with 5 bases spanning the gap. This CDR3 is built from 13 residues. Germline assignment: CDR1 SGHAT and CDR2 FQNNGV. CDR3 loop: CASSLEPEETQYF. In DNA form, the CDR3 reads TGTGCCAGCAGCTTAGAGCCAGAAGAGACCCAGTACTTC.

With respect to this clonotype: This may stem from a read error, because a much larger clone lies one nucleotide away. It is likely a read error, because the conserved phenylalanine at the end of the CDR3 is missing. CDR3 in DNA: TGTGCCAGCAGACAAAGGTCGAACACTGAAGCTTTCTCT. Amino acid sequence: CASRQRSNTEAFS. The chain joins TRBV5-4 to TRBJ1-1; no firm D call. V lost 5 bases, J lost 1 base, and 9 bases lay in between. Germline CDR1 reads SGHNT; CDR2 reads YYREEE (reference sequence). CDR3 size: 13 residues.

The rearrangement uses TRBV4-1 and TRBJ2-3; 7 bases agree with TRBD2. This CDR3 is built from 16 residues. CDR1 and CDR2 (germline): MGHRA, YSYEKL. V was clipped by 2 bases and J by 13 bases; unmatched bases: 18. CDR3 in amino acids: CASSQRLAQIRASEYF. The DNA of the CDR3 is TGCGCCAGCAGCCAAAGACTAGCACAGATACGGGCCTCGGAGTATTTT.

This clonotype was counted only a few times. A much larger clone lies a single base off, so this may be a read error. Here the CDR3 omits its conserved ending phenylalanine or tryptophan, so a read error is the likely source. The chain links TRBV7-2 to TRBJ2-5, with D perhaps given as TRBD1 or TRBD2 (5 bases each). This CDR3 comprises 13 residues. Germline V gene data show CDR1 as SGHTA and CDR2 as FQGNSA. V gave up 5 bases and J gave up 4 bases, with 11 bases separating them. CDR3 bases: TGTGCCAGCAGCCCTGGTGGGGGAGAGACCCAGTACCTC. Translation gives CASSPGGGETQYL.

There are a few counts of this clonotype. V gene TRBV28 combines with J gene TRBJ1-3; D is ambiguous. The CDR3 has 13 residues. Per germline, CDR1 MDHEN and CDR2 SYDVKM. V lost 6 bases to trimming and J lost 2 bases, with 8 bases between them. CDR3 DNA: TGTGCCAGCAGCCGTCTGACTGGAAACACCATATATTTT. It codes for CASSRLTGNTIYF. Filled out from reference TRBV28 and TRBJ1-3, the complete variable domain reads DVKVTQSSRYLVKRTGEKVFLECVQDMDHENMFWYRQDPGLGLRLIYFSYDVKMKEKGDIPEGYSVSREKKERFSLILESASTNQTSMYLCASSRLTGNTIYFGEGSWLTVV.

This clonotype was seen a single time. The CDR3 sequence: CASSPGLAGAGELFF. DNA for the CDR3: TGTGCCAGCTCACCTGGACTAGCGGGAGCCGGGGAGCTGTTTTTT. The J gene is TRBJ2-2, the V gene TRBV25-1, with 13 bases that match TRBD2. This CDR3 is 15 amino acids long. CDR1 is MGHDK and CDR2 is SYGVNS in the germline V gene. The V and J ends lost 8 bases and 6 bases, in that order; junction bases with no gene match: 6.

This clonotype appeared many times. The V gene is TRBV7-9, the J gene TRBJ2-7; 7 bases are shared with TRBD2. Germline V gene lookup returns CDR1 SEHNR and CDR2 FQNEAQ (reference sequence). With 3 bases clipped from V and 0 bases from J, the junction kept 5 bases outside the gene matches. The CDR3 covers 15 residues. CDR3 residues: CASSLAGGSSYEQYF. CDR3 coding DNA: TGTGCCAGCAGCTTGGCGGGCGGGAGCTCCTACGAGCAGTACTTC.